The clone carrying this TCR beta chain was observed many times. With the read ending 3 residues before the CDR3 end, the germline J gene is used to fill in that end. This sample is drawn from a study of T cell clonality in common variable immunodeficiency. V lost 4 bases and J lost 9, with 16 bases in between. CDR3 length: 14 amino acids. Per germline, CDR1 KGHSH and CDR2 LQKENI. Profiling relied on immunoSEQ multiplex PCR, and the TCRdb table lists in-frame clones only, not all of them. Observed in the sample are some 42,000 clones, none of them singletons. The sequenced sample was peripheral blood mononuclear cells. This TCR was sampled from a person between 18 and 75 years old in good health. The chain combines TRBV18 with TRBJ2-1; TRBD2 might be the D (6 bases). CDR3 in amino acids: CASSRLGAEGEQFF. CDR3 bases read: TGTGCCAGCTCACGACTAGGAGCTGAGGGTGAG.